One sample yielded the 27 T cell receptor beta chains listed below, sequenced in a study of T-cell memory formation after mild COVID-19. TCRdb used MiXCR to reprocess the 5' RACE reads, holding one entry per CDR3 protein. The data show roughly 370,000 distinct CDR3 sequences, roughly 15% seen once. Sequencing used PBMCs or a T cell subset sorted from them (not recorded which). The receptors shown here come from a man aged 18 to 35 who had mild COVID-19 (a few samples of this study predate the infection). Cell type and time point are not known.

The CDR3 region is CSARQGGFGYGYTF. As DNA, the CDR3 is TGCAGTGCTCGACAGGGAGGGTTTGGGTATGGCTACACCTTC. The chain combines TRBV20-1 with TRBJ1-2; 7 bases align to TRBD1. The CDR3 sequence is 14 residues long. With V trimmed by 5 bases and J by 5 bases, 11 bases remained unmatched. Germline V CDR1 and CDR2: DFQATT, SNEGSKA (reference sequence).

This sequence joins TRBV4-1 and TRBJ2-1; 8 positions match TRBD2. Germline V gives CDR1 MGHRA, CDR2 YSYEKL. Unmatched junction bases numbered 5, after V lost 1 base and J lost 0 bases. The CDR3 loop spans 17 amino acids. The CDR3 nucleotides read TGCGCCAGCAGCCAAGTTGCGGGGGGCAGCTCCTACAATGAGCAGTTCTTC. It specifies CASSQVAGGSSYNEQFF.

CDR3 in amino acids: CASSLRTGNKNIQYF. CDR3 DNA sequence: TGTGCCAGCAGTTTACGGACAGGGAACAAAAACATTCAGTACTTC. V and J are TRBV12-3 or TRBV12-4 and TRBJ2-4, with 8 bases matching TRBD1. This CDR3 contains 15 residues. Trimming took 2 bases from V and 3 from J; bases not matched to a gene: 3.

This clonotype showed up many times. The rearrangement links TRBV18 to TRBJ2-5; D gene ambiguous. The V end was cut by 1 base, the J end by 4 bases, with 7 bases between. CDR3 length equals 13 residues. Germline CDR1 is KGHSH and CDR2 is LQKENI. This chain's CDR3 is CASSPRLGETQYF. CDR3 DNA: TGTGCCAGCTCACCACGTCTCGGAGAGACCCAGTACTTC.

The chain is built from TRBV10-3 and TRBJ2-3; 8 bases are shared with TRBD2. The CDR3 extends over 17 amino acids. J lost 0 bases, V lost 6 bases, and 11 bases had no gene match. Germline lookup yields CDR1 ENHRY and CDR2 SYGVKD. The CDR3 bases are TGTGCCATCAGCCTCCGGGGTAGCGGGGATAGCACAGATACGCAGTATTTT. It encodes CAISLRGSGDSTDTQYF.

This chain connects TRBV5-1 to TRBJ1-1; a possible D gene is TRBD1 (6 bases). This CDR3 has 17 amino acids. Deletions cut 0 bases from V and 0 bases from J, with 15 bases between. Germline V CDR1 and CDR2: SGHRS, YFSETQ. CDR3 nucleotides: TGCGCCAGCAGCTTGGTAAAGGCAGGGGCGTTGAACACTGAAGCTTTCTTT. It specifies CASSLVKAGALNTEAFF.

This rearrangement joins TRBV5-1 to TRBJ2-7; D is perhaps TRBD2 (6 bases). CDR1 and CDR2 (germline): SGHRS, YFSETQ. The V and J ends lost 4 bases and 3 bases respectively, with 14 bases between them. The CDR3 extends over 14 amino acids. The CDR3 here is CASSPGTPDYEQYV. In nucleotides, the CDR3 is TGCGCCAGCAGCCCCGGGACTCCGGACTACGAGCAGTACGTC.

The table lists this clonotype with a few counts. The chain joins TRBV29-1 to TRBJ2-7; D might be TRBD2 (5 bases). CDR3 length: 13 amino acids. The germline V and J ends were trimmed by 4 bases and 1 base, with 11 bases remaining between them. The germline V gene has CDR1 SQVTM and CDR2 ANQGSEA. Written as DNA, the CDR3 is TGCAGCGTTGGTTCCAGCGGATCCTACGAGCAGTACTTC. Its translation is CSVGSSGSYEQYF.

This clonotype was detected only a few times. The rearrangement uses TRBV7-2 and TRBJ2-1; TRBD1 might be the D (6 bases). This CDR3 is built from 15 residues. The V gene lost 2 bases and the J gene lost 4 bases, with 12 bases spanning the gap. The germline V gene has CDR1 SGHTA and CDR2 FQGNSA. The DNA for the CDR3 is TGTGCCAGCAGCTTATACCTTGACAGGTACAATGAGCAGTTCTTC. Amino acid sequence: CASSLYLDRYNEQFF.

The chain is built from TRBV2 and TRBJ2-5; 8 bases agree with TRBD1. The CDR3 consists of 14 residues. From germline, CDR1 is SNHLY and CDR2 FYNNEI. Unmatched junction bases numbered 13, after V lost 7 bases and J lost 9 bases. The chain's CDR3 is CASNNDRGVGAQYF. DNA of the CDR3: TGTGCCAGCAATAATGACAGGGGCGTGGGGGCCCAGTACTTC.

This clonotype was seen more than once but under ten times. V gene TRBV7-9 combines with J gene TRBJ2-3; TRBD1 matches 10 bases. Germline V gene lookup returns CDR1 SEHNR and CDR2 FQNEAQ (reference sequence). There are 17 residues in the CDR3. J lost 1 base, V lost 4 bases, and 8 bases had no gene match. CDR3 bases: TGTGCCAGCAGCTACAACTTCGGACAGGGGGGCACAGATACGCAGTATTTT. Its translation is CASSYNFGQGGTDTQYF.

This clonotype was recorded many times. The V gene is TRBV12-3 or TRBV12-4, the J gene TRBJ2-5; 7 bases line up with TRBD2. V was clipped by 5 bases and J by 2 bases; unmatched bases: 5. The CDR3 consists of 14 residues. This CDR3 is CASSVRLAQETQYF. In DNA form, the CDR3 reads TGTGCCAGCAGTGTCCGACTAGCACAAGAGACCCAGTACTTC.

This clonotype has more than one count but fewer than ten. The rearrangement joins TRBV4-2 to TRBJ2-2, with TRBD2 matching over 11 bases. The germline CDR1 and CDR2 sequences are LGHNA and YNFKEQ. V shed 1 base and J 0 bases; nucleotides not matched to a gene: 7. The CDR3 is made up of 19 amino acids. The CDR3 coding sequence is TGTGCCAGCAGCCAAGCAGATATAGCGGGGGGGCCGAACACCGGGGAGCTGTTTTTT. Protein sequence: CASSQADIAGGPNTGELFF.

The chain is built from TRBV7-2 and TRBJ1-3; D unclear. The CDR3 has 14 amino acids. Germline loops: CDR1 SGHTA, CDR2 FQGNSA. Trimming removed 4 bases from V and 0 bases from J, with 7 bases in between. The CDR3 coding sequence is TGTGCCAGCAGCTCTGGTTTCTCTGGAAACACCATATATTTT. Protein product: CASSSGFSGNTIYF.

This clonotype was observed a handful of times. The chain has TRBV6-4 and TRBJ2-1; D remains ambiguous. V was pared by 3 bases and J by 7 bases, with 16 bases between. Germline CDR1 MRHNA, CDR2 SNTAGT. This CDR3 is 15 amino acids long. In DNA form, the CDR3 reads TGTGCCAGCAGTGAAGAAGGGATACACTCTAATGAGCAGTTCTTC. It specifies CASSEEGIHSNEQFF.

The gene calls are TRBV5-1 and TRBJ2-5, with D possibly matching TRBD1 (5 bases). The V gene lost 0 bases and the J gene lost 4 bases, with 7 bases spanning the gap. Germline V CDR1 and CDR2: SGHRS, YFSETQ. CDR3 length: 13 amino acids. This CDR3 is CASSLGQIETQYF. In DNA, the CDR3 is TGCGCCAGCAGCTTGGGACAGATAGAGACCCAGTACTTC.

V and J are TRBV28 and TRBJ2-1; no reliable D call. V lost 7 bases to trimming and J lost 1 base, with 11 bases between them. CDR3 length equals 14 residues. CDR1 and CDR2 (germline): MDHEN, SYDVKM. The CDR3 region is CASITPGSYNEQFF. CDR3 coding DNA: TGTGCCAGCATCACCCCGGGTTCCTACAATGAGCAGTTCTTC.

The rearrangement links TRBV15 to TRBJ2-2, with D tentatively TRBD2 (5 bases). The ends were cut back, 3 bases at V and 1 base at J, with 9 bases in the middle. This CDR3 region has 15 residues. CDR1 is LNHNV and CDR2 is YYDKDF in the germline V gene (reference sequence). The CDR3 DNA reads as TGTGCCACCAGCAGGAACCGGGGGAACACCGGGGAGCTGTTTTTT. This gives the protein CATSRNRGNTGELFF.

J is TRBJ1-1 and V is TRBV6-2 or TRBV6-3; D is undetermined. V was cut by 2 bases and J by 9 bases, with 13 bases left in between. Germline CDR1 is MNHEY and CDR2 is SVGEGT. The CDR3 sequence is 13 residues long. The CDR3 DNA is TGTGCCAGCAGTTACGGCGCAGCAGAAAAAGCTTTCTTT. As protein: CASSYGAAEKAFF.

The chain has TRBV3-1 and TRBJ1-4; tentatively, D is TRBD1 (5 bases). Trimming pared 1 base from V and 0 bases from J, leaving 15 bases between. Germline V gives CDR1 LGHDT, CDR2 YNNKEL (reference sequence). The CDR3 has 18 amino acids. The CDR3 reads CASSQGSQGATTNEKLFF. The CDR3 DNA follows: TGTGCCAGCAGCCAAGGGAGCCAGGGCGCTACAACTAATGAAAAACTGTTTTTT.

The chain is built from TRBV12-3 or TRBV12-4 and TRBJ2-3; 7 bases line up with TRBD1. V shed 6 bases and J 0 bases; nucleotides not matched to a gene: 6. This CDR3 comprises 15 residues. The DNA of the CDR3 is TGTGCCAGCAGCAAAACAGGGGCTAGCACAGATACGCAGTATTTT. It is translated as CASSKTGASTDTQYF.

This chain uses TRBV5-1 with TRBJ1-1, with D possibly TRBD1 on 5 matching bases. CDR3 size: 14 residues. In germline, CDR1 is SGHRS, CDR2 YFSETQ. V was pared by 4 bases and J by 4 bases, with 14 bases between. Here the CDR3 DNA reads TGCGCCAGCAGCCGGGCTGGGGCGACCACTGAAGCTTTCTTT. Translating gives CASSRAGATTEAFF.

This clonotype was counted between two and nine times. This chain uses TRBV7-2 with TRBJ1-3, with no clear D. Germline CDR1 SGHTA, CDR2 FQGNSA. CDR3 length: 15 amino acids. Trimming took 3 bases from V and 6 from J, leaving 15 bases between them. CDR3 sequence (DNA): TGTGCCAGCAGCTTTGGACGGACTCTCGCAAACACCATATATTTT. This sequence encodes CASSFGRTLANTIYF. The full variable domain, in which reference TRBV7-2 and TRBJ1-3 provide the parts outside the CDR3, is GAGVSQSPSNKVTEKGKDVELRCDPISGHTALYWYRQSLGQGLEFLIYFQGNSAPDKSGLPSDRFSAERTGGSVSTLTIQRTQQEDSAVYLCASSFGRTLANTIYFGEGSWLTVV.

The sample holds many counts of this clonotype. This chain connects TRBV7-2 to TRBJ1-6; 12 nucleotides agree with TRBD1. V lost 5 bases, J lost 12 bases, and 11 bases stayed unmatched. The CDR3 sequence is 16 residues long. CDR1 and CDR2 from the germline V gene are SGHTA and FQGNSA. CDR3 in amino acids: CASSASGQGASRPLHF. The CDR3 bases are TGTGCCAGCAGCGCCTCGGGACAGGGGGCGAGTAGACCCCTCCACTTT.

The chain combines TRBV10-3 with TRBJ1-5; D not resolved. CDR3 length: 17 amino acids. The V and J ends lost 0 bases and 2 bases respectively, with 14 bases between them. From germline, CDR1 is ENHRY and CDR2 SYGVKD. CDR3 region: CAISESGPGLGNQPQHF. DNA of the CDR3: TGTGCCATCAGTGAGTCCGGGCCGGGGTTGGGCAATCAGCCCCAGCATTTT.

The V call is TRBV29-1, the J call TRBJ1-2, with TRBD1 identical over 9 bases. The trim removed 6 bases at V and 5 bases at J, leaving 7 bases unmatched. Germline V lookup: CDR1 SQVTM, CDR2 ANQGSEA. This CDR3 contains 13 residues. The CDR3 nucleotides are TGCAGCGTCTCCGGGACAGGGCGATATGGCTACACCTTC. Translating gives CSVSGTGRYGYTF.

This clonotype has only a few counts. The chain uses TRBV4-3 and TRBJ2-3; possibly TRBD1 for D (5 bases). Trimming cost V 2 bases and J 6 bases, with 6 bases left between them. The CDR3 has 12 amino acids. Germline V gene data show CDR1 as LGHNA and CDR2 as YSLEER. CDR3 region: CASSQKGDTQYF. The CDR3 DNA sequence: TGCGCCAGCAGCCAAAAGGGGGATACGCAGTATTTT.